Below, 31 T cell receptor beta chains from the same sample are listed, as sequenced in a study of PD-1 blockade in classical Hodgkin lymphoma. Assay: immunoSEQ multiplex PCR; the TCRdb copy retains only in-frame clones and omits some. The sample has 25,000 to 35,000 clones; roughly 80% are singletons. As to time point: cycle 4 day 1 (C4D1), after 5 to 7 weeks of nivolumab. Every patient was affected by relapse after autologous stem cell transplantation, while exposure to brentuximab vedotin was not uniform. Source: peripheral blood mononuclear cells (PBMCs), taken before the fourth cycle of nivolumab. The receptors here all came from a human donor with classical Hodgkin lymphoma.

This sequence joins TRBV6-4 and TRBJ2-5; the D gene is possibly TRBD2 (6 bases). V was pared by 4 bases and J by 1 base, with 10 bases between. The CDR3 spans 14 residues. Germline V gene sequence: CDR1 MRHNA, CDR2 SNTAGT. CDR3 protein: CASSVHGGQETQYF. As DNA, the CDR3 is TGTGCCAGCAGTGTTCACGGGGGCCAAGAGACCCAGTACTTC.

This clone was recorded a few times. J is TRBJ1-2 and V is TRBV7-3; possibly TRBD1 for D (5 bases). The CDR3 length is 15 residues. V was clipped by 5 bases and J by 3 bases, with 16 bases between them. CDR1 SGHTA and CDR2 FQGTGA come from the germline V gene. The CDR3 nucleotides are TGTGCCAGCAGCCCAGACTTCATAGGGGACTATGGCTACACCTTC. Residues: CASSPDFIGDYGYTF.

The genes are TRBV4-1 and TRBJ1-5, with 7 nucleotides matching TRBD1. V lost 1 base and J lost 2; bases outside the gene matches: 5. CDR1 MGHRA and CDR2 YSYEKL come from the germline V gene. This CDR3 is built from 16 residues. Written as DNA, the CDR3 is TGCGCCAGCAGCCAAGTGACAGGGATGGGCAATCAGCCCCAGCATTTT. Protein product: CASSQVTGMGNQPQHF.

The chain employs TRBV19 and TRBJ1-5; 8 bases align to TRBD1. The CDR3 loop spans 16 amino acids. With 4 bases clipped from V and 7 bases from J, the junction kept 12 bases outside the gene matches. The germline V gene encodes CDR1 LNHDA and CDR2 SQIVND (reference sequence). CDR3 sequence (DNA): TGTGCCAGTAGTAGGGTAGTAGGACAGGGCGGCCAGCCCCAGCATTTT. Amino acid sequence: CASSRVVGQGGQPQHF.

The rearrangement uses TRBV6-6 and TRBJ1-5; D is ambiguous. This CDR3 comprises 11 residues. Trimming took 4 bases from V and 5 from J, leaving 3 bases between them. Germline CDR1 MNHNY, CDR2 SVGAGI (reference sequence). The CDR3 region is CASSFYQPQHF. In DNA form, the CDR3 reads TGTGCCAGCAGTTTCTATCAGCCCCAGCATTTT.

The chain couples TRBV6-5 to TRBJ1-1, with D hard to call. Germline CDR1 MNHEY, CDR2 SVGAGI. This CDR3 has 13 residues. V dropped 2 bases and J dropped 4 bases, with 8 bases sitting between them. The CDR3 bases are TGTGCCAGCAGTTACCCGGGCCTCACTGAAGCTTTCTTT. The encoded protein is CASSYPGLTEAFF.

This clone was seen more than once but under ten times. The chain recombines TRBV6-1 with TRBJ2-3; tentative D call: TRBD1 (5 bases). Between the trimmed V and J ends, which lost 4 bases and 3 bases, there was a span of 14 bases. The germline gives CDR1 MNHNS, CDR2 SASEGT. This CDR3 comprises 15 residues. CDR3 nucleotide sequence: TGTGCCAGCAGTGCAACAGGTAGTCGGACAGATACGCAGTATTTT. It encodes CASSATGSRTDTQYF.

The chain combines TRBV7-8 with TRBJ2-6; D is perhaps TRBD1 (6 bases). Trimming removed 6 bases at V and 0 bases at J, with 15 bases between. Looked up from germline, CDR1 is SGHVS and CDR2 is FQNEAQ. This CDR3 has 17 residues. CDR3: CASSWGTFPSGANVLTF. The CDR3 DNA reads as TGTGCCAGCAGTTGGGGGACATTCCCCTCTGGGGCCAACGTCCTGACTTTC.

The V and J genes are TRBV27 and TRBJ2-3, with TRBD1 matching 9 bases. This CDR3 is 16 amino acids long. Per the germline V gene, CDR1 is MNHEY and CDR2 is SMNVEV (reference sequence). V lost 5 bases and J lost 2; bases outside the gene matches: 8. CDR3 DNA: TGTGCCAGCAGTCCTGGGACAGGGAGGCCCACAGATACGCAGTATTTT. Translated: CASSPGTGRPTDTQYF.

This sequence joins TRBV27 and TRBJ2-5; 9 bases map to TRBD2. V was clipped by 0 bases and J by 3 bases; unmatched bases: 5. The CDR3 is made up of 16 amino acids. The germline CDR1 and CDR2 sequences are MNHEY and SMNVEV (reference sequence). In nucleotides, the CDR3 is TGTGCCAGCAGTTTATCGTCTAGCGGGGTGAAAGAGACCCAGTACTTC. This translates into CASSLSSSGVKETQYF.

This clone was counted a single time. CDR3 nucleotides: TGTGCCAGCAGCGTGACAGGGGCGGCTCAGCCCCAGCATTTT. It is translated as CASSVTGAAQPQHF. The rearrangement joins TRBV6-1 to TRBJ1-5, with 8 nucleotides matching TRBD1. CDR1 MNHNS and CDR2 SASEGT come from the germline V gene. Trimming removed 6 bases from V and 6 bases from J; junction bases left unmatched: 7. The CDR3 totals 14 residues.

The rearrangement links TRBV30 to TRBJ1-2; D uncertain. V was cut by 3 bases and J by 0 bases, with 17 bases left in between. Per germline, CDR1 GTSNPN and CDR2 SVGIG (reference sequence). CDR3 length: 16 residues. CDR3 sequence (DNA): TGTGCCTGGAGAAGGACGGTCTCGTTTGCTAACTATGGCTACACCTTC. Protein product: CAWRRTVSFANYGYTF.

The genes are TRBV5-3 and TRBJ2-7; D remains ambiguous. TRBV5-3 carries the ORF label, with uncertain function. This CDR3 has 15 residues. Trimming took off 0 bases at V and 4 bases at J, with 14 bases between the two ends. This CDR3 is CARSLAGVAGYEQYF. In DNA form, the CDR3 reads TGTGCCAGAAGCTTGGCGGGTGTCGCAGGTTACGAGCAGTACTTC.

The rearrangement uses TRBV19 and TRBJ2-7; 8 nucleotides match TRBD1. The CDR3 is 14 amino acids. With V trimmed by 5 bases and J by 5 bases, 8 bases remained unmatched. Germline V CDR1 and CDR2: LNHDA, SQIVND (reference sequence). This chain's CDR3 is CASSPETGVHEQYF. CDR3 DNA: TGTGCCAGTAGTCCAGAGACAGGGGTCCACGAGCAGTACTTC.

The DNA of the CDR3 is TGTGCCAGCAGCTCAAGTAGGGACTGGACAGATACGCAGTATTTT. This sequence encodes CASSSSRDWTDTQYF. V is TRBV7-2 and J is TRBJ2-3, with TRBD2 as a possible D gene (6 bases). Deletions cut 4 bases from V and 3 bases from J, with 14 bases between. Germline values: CDR1 SGHTA, CDR2 FQGNSA. CDR3 length: 15 residues.

This chain joins TRBV10-3 and TRBJ1-4; weak D call: TRBD1 (6 bases). This CDR3 region has 13 residues. V was trimmed by 7 bases and J by 3 bases, leaving 9 bases between them. CDR1 ENHRY and CDR2 SYGVKD come from the germline V gene. The CDR3 loop is CAIKTGPNEKLFF. DNA of the CDR3: TGTGCCATCAAAACAGGGCCTAATGAAAAACTGTTTTTT.

The chain is built from TRBV7-3 and TRBJ2-1, with TRBD1 as a possible D gene (5 bases). This CDR3 is 15 amino acids long. Trimming took 4 bases from V and 1 from J, leaving 11 bases between them. Germline-derived CDR1 and CDR2 are SGHTA and FQGTGA. The DNA of the CDR3 is TGTGCCAGCAGCTCCACAGGTTCTTCCTACAATGAGCAGTTCTTC. It translates to CASSSTGSSYNEQFF.

This clone occurred a few times. The chain couples TRBV6-5 to TRBJ1-1; no definite D call. Germline values: CDR1 MNHEY, CDR2 SVGAGI. The CDR3 runs to 14 residues. V was clipped by 1 base and J by 3 bases, with 9 bases between them. CDR3: CASSYLRTDTEAFF. CDR3 coding DNA: TGTGCCAGCAGTTACTTGAGGACGGACACTGAAGCTTTCTTT.

The chain combines TRBV18 with TRBJ1-2; maybe TRBD1 (6 bases). V was trimmed by 6 bases and J by 2 bases, leaving 13 bases between them. CDR3 length: 14 amino acids. The germline V gene has CDR1 KGHSH and CDR2 LQKENI. CDR3 residues: CASSSGQMNYGYTF. In DNA form, the CDR3 reads TGTGCCAGCTCTTCCGGACAGATGAACTATGGCTACACCTTC. The whole variable domain, remainder taken from reference TRBV18 and TRBJ1-2, is NAGVMQNPRHLVRRRGQEARLRCSPMKGHSHVYWYRQLPEEGLKFMVYLQKENIIDESGMPKERFSAEFPKEGPSILRIQQVVRGDSAAYFCASSSGQMNYGYTFGSGTRLTVV.

The V call is TRBV19, the J call TRBJ2-5; 9 bases fit TRBD2. The CDR3 spans 16 residues. Germline-derived CDR1 and CDR2 are LNHDA and SQIVND (reference sequence). The V and J ends lost 2 bases and 9 bases, in that order; junction bases with no gene match: 13. CDR3: CASSIIAGVTLGAQYF. CDR3 DNA sequence: TGTGCCAGTAGTATAATAGCGGGGGTCACCCTGGGGGCCCAGTACTTC.

V and J are TRBV7-2 and TRBJ1-5, with TRBD1 as a possible D gene (6 bases). V gave up 8 bases and J gave up 0 bases, with 14 bases separating them. Germline loops: CDR1 SGHTA, CDR2 FQGNSA. The CDR3 is made up of 15 amino acids. CDR3 DNA: TGTGCCAGCGGAGCCGGGACAAGTAGCAATCAGCCCCAGCATTTT. Translated, it gives CASGAGTSSNQPQHF.

The rearrangement joins TRBV2 to TRBJ2-7; D gene unclear. V was trimmed by 6 bases and J by 0 bases, leaving 12 bases between them. The CDR3 covers 14 residues. Germline values: CDR1 SNHLY, CDR2 FYNNEI. CDR3 in amino acids: CASRRAESSYEQYF. CDR3 nucleotides: TGTGCCAGCAGGCGCGCGGAAAGCTCCTACGAGCAGTACTTC.

This clone counts as medium-sized. The chain recombines TRBV2 with TRBJ2-7; D might be TRBD1 or TRBD2, each matching 5 bases. Trimming removed 5 bases from V and 2 bases from J, with 13 bases in between. This CDR3 spans 14 amino acids. Per the germline V gene, CDR1 is SNHLY and CDR2 is FYNNEI. In DNA, the CDR3 is TGTGCCAGCAGTCCGGGACCGCTAGCCTACGAGCAGTACTTC. This codes for CASSPGPLAYEQYF.

The CDR3 region is CASKRSDYLQETQYF. In DNA form, the CDR3 reads TGTGCCAGCAAACGGTCAGACTACCTCCAAGAGACCCAGTACTTC. The rearrangement joins TRBV6-5 to TRBJ2-5; weak D call: TRBD2 (5 bases). CDR1 is MNHEY and CDR2 is SVGAGI in the germline V gene. With 7 bases removed from V and 1 base from J, the gap between germline ends came to 16 bases. There are 15 residues in the CDR3.

This chain connects TRBV5-1 to TRBJ1-2; no firm D call. The CDR3 contains 15 residues. Trimming pared 0 bases from V and 4 bases from J, leaving 13 bases between. CDR1 SGHRS and CDR2 YFSETQ come from the germline V gene. The CDR3 is CASSLAAGNTYGYTF. CDR3 coding DNA: TGCGCCAGCAGCTTGGCCGCGGGAAATACCTATGGCTACACCTTC.

The chain carries TRBV7-3 and TRBJ1-3; tentatively, D is TRBD1 (6 bases). Germline CDR1 and CDR2: SGHTA and FQGTGA. The V end lost 4 bases, the J end lost 0 bases, and 13 bases lay between the germline ends. This CDR3 has 16 residues. The CDR3 nucleotides are TGTGCCAGCAGCTCCCGGGACATTACCTCTGGAAACACCATATATTTT. It codes for CASSSRDITSGNTIYF.

The chain joins TRBV10-3 to TRBJ1-5, with 9 bases aligning to TRBD1. V lost 6 bases and J lost 0; bases outside the gene matches: 3. The germline gives CDR1 ENHRY, CDR2 SYGVKD. The CDR3 covers 15 residues. The CDR3 bases are TGTGCCATCAGGGGGGGACAGGGTAGCAATCAGCCCCAGCATTTT. Translating it yields CAIRGGQGSNQPQHF.

The chain links TRBV15 to TRBJ2-7; weak D call: TRBD2 (6 bases). The germline V gene encodes CDR1 LNHNV and CDR2 YYDKDF (reference sequence). The CDR3 sequence is 12 residues long. V was clipped by 3 bases and J by 4 bases, with 7 bases between them. The CDR3, as DNA: TGTGCCACCAGCAGGGAGGGGTACGAGCAGTACTTC. Translating it yields CATSREGYEQYF. Using reference TRBV15 and TRBJ2-7 for the parts outside the CDR3, the full variable domain is DAMVIQNPRYQVTQFGKPVTLSCSQTLNHNVMYWYQQKSSQAPKLLFHYYDKDFNNEADTPDNFQSRRPNTSFCFLDIRSPGLGDTAMYLCATSREGYEQYFGPGTRLTVT.

The J gene is TRBJ1-1, the V gene TRBV9; TRBD1 might be the D (6 bases). The CDR3 has 15 amino acids. Trimming took off 0 bases at V and 1 base at J, with 10 bases between the two ends. Germline values: CDR1 SGDLS, CDR2 YYNGEE. The CDR3 region has the DNA TGTGCCAGCAGCGTAGTTGGGGGCTCGAACACTGAAGCTTTCTTT. It is translated as CASSVVGGSNTEAFF.

This chain uses TRBV20-1 with TRBJ1-4; no definite D call. The germline V gene has CDR1 DFQATT and CDR2 SNEGSKA (reference sequence). The CDR3 totals 11 residues. Trimming shortened V by 3 bases and J by 8 bases, and 7 bases separated the two germline ends. The CDR3 sequence: CSASETEKLFF. The CDR3 region has the DNA TGCAGTGCTAGCGAAACCGAAAAACTGTTTTTT.

This rearrangement joins TRBV2 to TRBJ2-1; D is unresolved. Germline lookup yields CDR1 SNHLY and CDR2 FYNNEI. V was clipped by 8 bases and J by 0 bases, with 8 bases between them. CDR3 length: 13 amino acids. In nucleotides, the CDR3 is TGTGCCAGCGGCACGTTCTCCTACAATGAGCAGTTCTTC. Protein product: CASGTFSYNEQFF.